The following is a T cell receptor (beta chain) sequence with its context. What it binds is not known. Treatment in this sample: approximately nine-day PBMC culture with coronavirus spike peptide pools or control peptides (ViraFEST assay). This specimen belongs to a study of vaccination and CD4 T cells after COVID-19. General study findings and limits: Median reactive clonotypes, those recognizing SARS-CoV-2, rose from around 20 to 38, not significantly.

The Oncomine TCR Beta short-read assay sequenced DNA from cultured CD4+ T cells. TCRdb re-analysed the PCR reads in MiXCR, keeping a single row per CDR3 protein. The sample gives approximately 12,000 distinct CDR3 sequences, around half of which show up once; approximately 15% is in the top ten. This TCR was recovered from a human donor who had recovered from COVID-19. Sequencing was done on a sample of CD4+ T cells from blood, cultured in vitro.

CDR3 nucleotides: TGTGCCAGCTTAGCCCGGGGACAGGACTATGGCTACACCTTC. This codes for CASLARGQDYGYTF. V and J are TRBV18 and TRBJ1-2, with 8 bases fitting TRBD1. The CDR3 consists of 14 residues. Looked up from germline, CDR1 is KGHSH and CDR2 is LQKENI. V dropped 7 bases and J dropped 3; count of bases not matched to a gene: 7. Combining the CDR3 with reference TRBV18 and TRBJ1-2 gives the whole variable domain NAGVMQNPRHLVRRRGQEARLRCSPMKGHSHVYWYRQLPEEGLKFMVYLQKENIIDESGMPKERFSAEFPKEGPSILRIQQVVRGDSAAYFCASLARGQDYGYTFGSGTRLTVV.